The rows below give T cell receptor beta chains drawn from one sample of a study of cytomegalovirus exposure and HLA in healthy donors. Some clones are missing from TCRdb's copy, which holds only in-frame ones; the method was immunoSEQ multiplex PCR. This table holds about 100,000 clones, roughly 79% found once. Sequenced: PBMCs. Source of these receptors: a woman between 40 and 55 years old in good health and CMV-seronegative. Each CDR3 is given with its conserved first and last residue.

cdr3_aa v_call cdr3_length
CASSLGTRRLWQFF TRBV11-2 14
CSVVQGQDEQYF TRBV29-1 12
CASSTRQGEDTEAFF TRBV7-9 15
CASSLLTSGWTQYF TRBV7-9 14
CSSSFTGTEAFF TRBV7-9 12
CASSLDRQETQYF TRBV19 13
CSSSSRGTAYNSPLHF TRBV7-9 16
CSSRSGEETQYF TRBV7-9 12
CAISDPGLAGAHEQYF TRBV10-3 16
CASSLALAGAGTGELFF TRBV11-2 17
CASRGQGAHGYTF TRBV7-9 13
CASGQGAYEQYF TRBV10-3 12
CASSQGHGGDTQYF TRBV14 14
CATFTGSGANVLTF TRBV10-3 14
CATVQGSRTNEKLFF TRBV15 15
CASSFAGRDTFNNEQFF TRBV5-1 17
CASSIGQGASTDTQYF TRBV27 16
CSVGTGMNTEAFF TRBV29-1 13
CASSLVSGSSYNEQFF TRBV5-5 16
CASSPRRWLAADNEQFF TRBV18 17
CASTEWGRYEQYF TRBV6-1 13
CASSPGLAGGPGKNIQYF TRBV4-3 18
CASSLGQPQETQYF TRBV7-9 14
CASRGGPNAGELFF TRBV6-5 14
CASSAAEILAGEDEQYF TRBV7-2 17
CASSPLLGQGGKETQYF TRBV18 17
CASSSENYGYTF TRBV28 12
CATGKFYRDSWRAGSYEQYF TRBV21-1 20
CASSPLQVSGANVLTF TRBV18 16
CASSLYGAQGAETQYF TRBV7-9 16
CASSQGGFLPYEQYF TRBV4-3 15
CASSRRLAGEGQETQYF TRBV27 17
CASSEAGGQTYGYTF TRBV2 15
CASSGPDRIASGYTF TRBV9 15
CATSSPQGGYGTIYF TRBV15 15
CASSPGGSSYNEQFF TRBV9 15
CASSGTGAGQETQYF TRBV25-1 15
CASSMTGTSSTDTQYF TRBV19 16
CASSVGGTKHGYTF TRBV6-5 14
CASREGQASNQPQHF TRBV19 15
CASSILAGSPGGETQYF TRBV19 17
CSSSPQGYEQYF TRBV7-9 12
CASSQGGGGPQLAKNIQYF TRBV14 19
CSSSLVPDYEQYF TRBV7-9 13
CSVDLTWGQGATETQYF TRBV29-1 17
CASSPPSSSDTQYF TRBV18 14
CASSPSSYEQYF TRBV6-1 12
CASSLKQGVGRGYTF TRBV27 15
CASSGGQGTGETQYF TRBV5-1 15
CASSSYFRGDEAFF TRBV6-5 14
CASSVGVALGETQYF TRBV9 15
CASSQSRVLAGGNYEQYF TRBV5-4 18
CASSSWTEEAFF TRBV7-9 12
CASSPRTGSNIQYF TRBV19 14